The clone carrying this T cell receptor (beta chain) came up a few times. This sample was included in a study of cytomegalovirus exposure and HLA in healthy donors. PCR used 60 Vbeta primers and 13 Jbeta primers. The data were produced by immunoSEQ multiplex PCR, yet TCRdb's version contains in-frame clones alone and is incomplete. The table includes 140,000 or so clones, roughly 85% detected once. The V segment lost 3 bases and the J segment 2 bases; nucleotides outside the gene matches: 9. This CDR3 has 16 residues. Germline V gene lookup returns CDR1 SGHNT and CDR2 YYREEE (reference sequence). Sample: PBMCs. The genes are TRBV5-4 and TRBJ2-5; TRBD1 aligns across 8 bases. The TCR sequence derives from a male donor in good health and CMV-seronegative. The CDR3 sequence: CASSSTGQGAQETQYF. Here the CDR3 DNA reads TGTGCCAGCAGCTCCACGGGGCAGGGGGCGCAAGAGACCCAGTACTTC.